The 29 T cell receptor beta chains in this list originate from one sample, sequenced in a study of blood T cell repertoires in COVID-19. TCRdb's copy holds only in-frame clones and misses some; the assay was immunoSEQ multiplex PCR. The table has tens of thousands of clones, about 83% seen once. Sequenced: peripheral blood. Every receptor here comes from a man between 70 and 80 years old with acute or convalescent COVID-19.

The chain couples TRBV5-1 to TRBJ2-1; 9 bases are shared with TRBD1. The CDR3 sequence is 16 residues long. Trimming removed 2 bases from V and 9 bases from J; junction bases left unmatched: 12. Per germline, CDR1 SGHRS and CDR2 YFSETQ. CDR3 protein: CASSLTPGTGKSEQFF. The CDR3 nucleotides read TGCGCCAGCAGCTTAACCCCCGGGACAGGGAAGAGTGAGCAGTTCTTC.

The chain carries TRBV5-1 and TRBJ1-4; no reliable D call. Trimming stripped 5 bases from V and 8 bases from J, with 19 bases between. In germline, CDR1 is SGHRS, CDR2 YFSETQ. This CDR3 contains 15 residues. The CDR3, as DNA: TGCGCCAGCAGAGCGGCGGGAACTCCGGGGGAAAAACTGTTTTTT. It translates to CASRAAGTPGEKLFF.

Sample share makes this clone medium-sized. The chain uses TRBV7-7 and TRBJ2-3, with 7 nucleotides matching TRBD2. The V segment lost 3 bases and the J segment 2 bases; nucleotides outside the gene matches: 5. Per germline, CDR1 SSHAT and CDR2 FNYEAQ (reference sequence). This CDR3 has 15 residues. Here the CDR3 reads CASSFERGSTDTQYF. The CDR3 bases are TGTGCCAGCAGCTTCGAGCGGGGCTCCACAGATACGCAGTATTTT.

The rearrangement links TRBV4-2 to TRBJ2-5; 9 bases fit TRBD2. V lost 3 bases and J lost 9; bases outside the gene matches: 8. Germline V gene data show CDR1 as LGHNA and CDR2 as YNFKEQ. The CDR3 covers 14 residues. The CDR3 DNA reads TGTGCCAGCAGCCAGGATGCGGGGGGGCGGTCCCAGTACTTC. Its translation is CASSQDAGGRSQYF.

By sample share, this clone is medium-sized. The chain uses TRBV5-4 and TRBJ2-5; the D gene is possibly TRBD1 (6 bases). The CDR3 extends over 13 amino acids. V shed 8 bases and J shed 1 base, with 12 bases lying between them. Germline CDR1 and CDR2: SGHNT and YYREEE (reference sequence). The CDR3 region has the DNA TGTGCCAGTGCCCGGACAGCCCAAGAGACCCAGTACTTC. Encoded protein: CASARTAQETQYF.

This CDR3 is CASSLNGQGAGYTF. CDR3 nucleotides: TGTGCCAGCAGCTTAAACGGACAGGGGGCTGGCTACACCTTC. The chain employs TRBV7-3 and TRBJ1-2; 11 bases map to TRBD1. Germline V gives CDR1 SGHTA, CDR2 FQGTGA. There are 14 residues in the CDR3. V shed 1 base and J 7 bases; nucleotides not matched to a gene: 2.

The rearrangement links TRBV29-1 to TRBJ1-3, with D tentatively TRBD1 (5 bases). Germline CDR1 is SQVTM and CDR2 is ANQGSEA. This CDR3 is 13 amino acids long. V lost 4 bases and J 2 bases, leaving 9 bases between the germline ends. DNA of the CDR3: TGCAGCGTTGGAGAGGGGCCTGGAAACACCATATATTTT. Amino acid sequence: CSVGEGPGNTIYF. Full variable domain (outside the CDR3, taken from reference TRBV29-1 and TRBJ1-3): SAVISQKPSRDICQRGTSLTIQCQVDSQVTMMFWYRQQPGQSLTLIATANQGSEATYESGFVIDKFPISRPNLTFSTLTVSNMSPEDSSIYLCSVGEGPGNTIYFGEGSWLTVV.

This CDR3 reads CASKVRMTSEGNSPLHF. CDR3 coding DNA: TGCGCCAGCAAAGTAAGAATGACCTCCGAGGGCAATTCACCCCTCCACTTT. The genes are TRBV10-1 and TRBJ1-6; D remains unclear. Germline-derived CDR1 and CDR2 are WNHNN and SYGVQD (reference sequence). Trimming left V 7 bases short and J 7 bases short, with 23 bases between. This CDR3 has 17 amino acids.

Here the CDR3 reads CASSLGRDYEQYF. CDR3 nucleotide sequence: TGTGCCAGCAGCTTAGGACGGGACTACGAGCAGTACTTC. The chain couples TRBV7-9 to TRBJ2-7, with D possibly matching TRBD2 (5 bases). The CDR3 has 13 amino acids. Between the trimmed V and J ends, which lost 1 base and 3 bases, there was a span of 7 bases. The V gene's germline CDR1 is SEHNR and CDR2 FQNEAQ (reference sequence).

Only one count was recorded for this clone. V gene TRBV11-3 combines with J gene TRBJ2-2; D unresolved. This CDR3 comprises 14 residues. V lost 0 bases and J lost 4, with 6 bases in between. Germline lookup yields CDR1 SGHNT and CDR2 YENEEA. CDR3: CASSLDLSTGELFF. DNA for the CDR3: TGTGCCAGCAGCTTAGATCTTTCCACCGGGGAGCTGTTTTTT. The complete variable domain, with remaining parts taken from reference TRBV11-3 and TRBJ2-2, reads EAGVVQSPRYKIIEKKQPVAFWCNPISGHNTLYWYLQNLGQGPELLIRYENEEAVDDSQLPKDRFSAERLKGVDSTLKIQPAELGDSAVYLCASSLDLSTGELFFGEGSRLTVL.

This clone occurred once. The V and J genes are TRBV6-2 or TRBV6-3 and TRBJ2-7; D is unclear. Trimming removed 4 bases from V and 6 bases from J, with 13 bases in between. Germline-derived CDR1 and CDR2 are MNHEY and SVGEGT. The CDR3 is 13 residues long. The CDR3 DNA reads TGTGCCAGCAGTTCTCCTCTTATTTCCGAGCAGTACTTC. This codes for CASSSPLISEQYF.

This chain links TRBV5-1 with TRBJ2-5; 7 bases line up with TRBD1. The CDR3 has 15 amino acids. The V segment lost 4 bases and the J segment 4 bases; nucleotides outside the gene matches: 10. Germline values: CDR1 SGHRS, CDR2 YFSETQ. The CDR3 region is CASSRKGGAGETQYF. The DNA for the CDR3 is TGCGCCAGCAGCCGGAAAGGGGGCGCGGGAGAGACCCAGTACTTC.

The chain combines TRBV2 with TRBJ1-5; tentative D call: TRBD1 (5 bases). Trimming cost V 5 bases and J 1 base, with 12 bases left between them. Germline V gene lookup returns CDR1 SNHLY and CDR2 FYNNEI. This CDR3 comprises 15 residues. The CDR3 loop reads CASSTEWGSNQPQHF. Here the CDR3 DNA reads TGTGCCAGCAGTACCGAGTGGGGCAGCAATCAGCCCCAGCATTTT.

This clone occurred once. The chain employs TRBV18 and TRBJ2-1, with D possibly matching TRBD1 (7 bases). The CDR3 contains 15 residues. The V and J ends lost 1 base and 7 bases respectively, with 14 bases between them. Germline lookup yields CDR1 KGHSH and CDR2 LQKENI. The DNA of the CDR3 is TGTGCCAGCTCACCACGGGCAGGGGGGATTAATGAGCAGTTCTTC. Protein: CASSPRAGGINEQFF.

The rearrangement links TRBV7-9 to TRBJ2-1, with 7 bases aligning to TRBD1. CDR3 length equals 11 residues. V lost 5 bases to trimming and J lost 13 bases; unmatched junction nucleotides: 5. Looked up from germline, CDR1 is SEHNR and CDR2 is FQNEAQ (reference sequence). CDR3 protein: CASSNDRVQFF. Here the CDR3 DNA reads TGTGCCAGCAGCAACGACAGGGTTCAGTTCTTC. The variable domain in full, with the rest retrieved from reference TRBV7-9 and TRBJ2-1, is DTGVSQNPRHKITKRGQNVTFRCDPISEHNRLYWYRQTLGQGPEFLTYFQNEAQLEKSRLLSDRFSAERPKGSFSTLEIQRTEQGDSAMYLCASSNDRVQFFGPGTRLTVL.

The chain couples TRBV23-1 to TRBJ1-2, with 10 bases fitting TRBD1. TRBV23-1 is reported as an ORF; its role is uncertain. The CDR3 is 16 amino acids. Germline trimming cut 4 bases from V and 4 bases from J; bases unmatched to any gene: 9. CDR3 region: CASSPPGTGALYGYTF. The CDR3 DNA sequence: TGCGCCAGCAGTCCGCCCGGGACAGGGGCCCTCTATGGCTACACCTTC.

The genes are TRBV6-1 and TRBJ2-2, with a tentative D call TRBD1 (6 bases). Germline assignment: CDR1 MNHNS and CDR2 SASEGT. With 2 bases removed from V and 5 bases from J, the gap between germline ends came to 15 bases. The length of the CDR3 is 16 residues. CDR3 in DNA: TGTGCCAGCAGTGAACAGAGGGGGTTGGGGACCGGGGAGCTGTTTTTT. Protein: CASSEQRGLGTGELFF.

The chain is built from TRBV10-3 and TRBJ1-4; 7 positions agree with TRBD1. The germline V gene encodes CDR1 ENHRY and CDR2 SYGVKD. CDR3 length: 14 residues. After removal of 10 bases from V and 5 bases from J, the junction contained 10 bases not matched to a gene. The CDR3 is CATQADRANEKLFF. CDR3 coding DNA: TGTGCCACCCAGGCAGACAGGGCGAATGAAAAACTGTTTTTT.

This clone is large (0.1 to 1%) by share. The V and J genes are TRBV7-8 and TRBJ2-7, with TRBD1 matching 8 bases. The CDR3 is 16 residues long. With V trimmed by 1 base and J by 3 bases, 8 bases remained unmatched. Germline V gene lookup returns CDR1 SGHVS and CDR2 FQNEAQ. In DNA, the CDR3 is TGTGCCAGCAGCTTAGGTCTGGGAGGACAGGGCTACGAGCAGTACTTC. It specifies CASSLGLGGQGYEQYF. Full variable domain (missing parts from reference TRBV7-8 and TRBJ2-7): GAGVSQSPRYKVAKRGQDVALRCDPISGHVSLFWYQQALGQGPEFLTYFQNEAQLDKSGLPSDRFFAERPEGSVSTLKIQRTQQEDSAVYLCASSLGLGGQGYEQYFGPGTRLTVT.

V and J are TRBV3-1 (or the pseudogene TRBV3-2) and TRBJ1-1; D unresolved. Trimming cost V 3 bases and J 4 bases, with 12 bases left between them. Germline V gives CDR1 LGHDT, CDR2 YNNKEL (reference sequence). The length of the CDR3 is 14 residues. The CDR3 DNA is TGTGCCAGCAGCCAGAGGATAGGATTCACTGAAGCTTTCTTT. Its translation is CASSQRIGFTEAFF.

The rearrangement links TRBV6-1 to TRBJ1-1; tentative D call: TRBD1 (5 bases). CDR1 is MNHNS and CDR2 is SASEGT in the germline V gene. This CDR3 region has 13 residues. Trimming removed 2 bases at V and 3 bases at J, with 7 bases between. The CDR3: CASSEIRDTEAFF. The CDR3, as DNA: TGTGCCAGCAGTGAAATCAGGGACACTGAAGCTTTCTTT.

CDR3 nucleotide sequence: TGCAGCGTTGGCAGGGGCGTCGATGAAAAACTGTTTTTT. Protein product: CSVGRGVDEKLFF. V is TRBV29-1 and J is TRBJ1-4, with a possible D match to TRBD1 (6 bases). This CDR3 contains 13 residues. From germline, CDR1 is SQVTM and CDR2 ANQGSEA. Trimming removed 4 bases from V and 6 bases from J, with 12 bases in between.

The gene calls are TRBV15 and TRBJ2-1; 9 bases fit TRBD1. With 0 bases clipped from V and 7 bases from J, the junction kept 7 bases outside the gene matches. Germline lookup yields CDR1 LNHNV and CDR2 YYDKDF (reference sequence). The CDR3 is 16 amino acids. The CDR3: CATSRESGTGMNEQFF. In DNA, the CDR3 is TGTGCCACCAGCAGAGAGTCGGGGACAGGGATGAATGAGCAGTTCTTC.

The V and J genes are TRBV2 and TRBJ2-7, with D possibly matching TRBD2 (6 bases). Germline V gene sequence: CDR1 SNHLY, CDR2 FYNNEI. V gave up 0 bases and J gave up 2 bases, with 14 bases separating them. This CDR3 contains 16 residues. The CDR3 here is CASSEALQLAPYEQYF. CDR3 nucleotide sequence: TGTGCCAGCAGTGAAGCGCTTCAGCTAGCGCCCTACGAGCAGTACTTC.

Only one count was recorded for this clone. V usage is TRBV7-2 and J usage is TRBJ2-1; D remains unclear. Germline CDR1 and CDR2: SGHTA and FQGNSA. The CDR3 runs 15 residues. The V gene lost 2 bases and the J gene lost 8 bases, with 16 bases spanning the gap. The chain's CDR3 is CASSLLHALSDEQFF. The CDR3 DNA sequence: TGTGCCAGCAGCTTACTACACGCCCTCAGCGATGAGCAGTTCTTC.

The rearrangement joins TRBV18 to TRBJ1-2; tentative D call: TRBD1 (5 bases). Per the germline V gene, CDR1 is KGHSH and CDR2 is LQKENI. The CDR3 extends over 12 amino acids. Trimming stripped 4 bases from V and 6 bases from J, with 9 bases between. The CDR3, as DNA: TGTGCCAGCTCACGCAACAGGCATGGCTACACCTTC. It codes for CASSRNRHGYTF.

The J gene is TRBJ2-1, the V gene TRBV28; 7 bases are a match to TRBD1. Per germline, CDR1 MDHEN and CDR2 SYDVKM. The CDR3 loop spans 15 amino acids. Trimming took 1 base from V and 4 from J; bases not matched to a gene: 4. The CDR3 coding sequence is TGTGCCAGCAGTTTATACAGGGGCGGATACAATGAGCAGTTCTTC. Its translation: CASSLYRGGYNEQFF.

This chain links TRBV5-8 with TRBJ2-3; D possibly corresponds to TRBD2 (5 bases). The germline CDR1 and CDR2 sequences are SGHTS and YDEGEE. V was pared by 4 bases and J by 4 bases, with 22 bases between. This CDR3 is 17 amino acids long. The CDR3 protein is CASSHPPNGLASDTQYF. CDR3 nucleotides: TGTGCCAGCAGCCATCCACCCAATGGTCTAGCATCAGATACGCAGTATTTT.

The chain employs TRBV9 and TRBJ2-1; the match to TRBD2 covers 11 bases. Trimming removed 0 bases from V and 10 bases from J; junction bases left unmatched: 3. The CDR3 contains 14 residues. CDR1 SGDLS and CDR2 YYNGEE come from the germline V gene. CDR3 in amino acids: CASSVDLAGGEQFF. CDR3 bases: TGTGCCAGCAGCGTAGACCTAGCGGGAGGAGAGCAGTTCTTC. The full variable domain, with the rest looked up from reference TRBV9 and TRBJ2-1, is DSGVTQTPKHLITATGQRVTLRCSPRSGDLSVYWYQQSLDQGLQFLIQYYNGEERAKGNILERFSAQQFPDLHSELNLSSLELGDSALYFCASSVDLAGGEQFFGPGTRLTVL.